The 32 T cell receptor beta chains in this list originate from one sample, sequenced in a study of blood T cell repertoires in COVID-19. Produced via immunoSEQ multiplex PCR; TCRdb's table is partial and in-frame only. The sample has 150,000 to 200,000 clones; 88% are singletons. The sequencing input was peripheral blood. The source is a human donor in a cohort sampled during active COVID-19.

This chain links TRBV6-2 or TRBV6-3 with TRBJ2-1; unclear D gene. The germline gives CDR1 MNHEY, CDR2 SVGEGT. Trimming removed 2 bases from V and 9 bases from J, with 14 bases in between. CDR3 length equals 14 residues. CDR3 in amino acids: CASSYPLSVPEQFF. The CDR3 DNA follows: TGTGCCAGCAGTTACCCCCTATCCGTGCCTGAGCAGTTCTTC.

The CDR3 loop reads CATSDSDRGQQYF. DNA for the CDR3: TGTGCCACCAGTGATTCGGACAGGGGGCAGCAGTACTTC. The chain couples TRBV24-1 to TRBJ2-7; 11 positions agree with TRBD1. Trimming removed 2 bases from V and 8 bases from J; junction bases left unmatched: 1. This CDR3 is built from 13 residues. CDR1 and CDR2 from the germline V gene are KGHDR and SFDVKD.

This clone was detected once. The V and J genes are TRBV30 and TRBJ2-3; TRBD2 is a possible D gene (6 bases). The length of the CDR3 is 14 residues. Germline lookup yields CDR1 GTSNPN and CDR2 SVGIG (reference sequence). V gave up 6 bases and J gave up 0 bases, with 13 bases separating them. The CDR3 coding sequence is TGTGCCTGCCGCCGGGGGACTAGCACAGATACGCAGTATTTT. Encoded protein: CACRRGTSTDTQYF. Combining the CDR3 with reference TRBV30 and TRBJ2-3 gives the whole variable domain SQTIHQWPATLVQPVGSPLSLECTVEGTSNPNLYWYRQAAGRGLQLLFYSVGIGQISSEVPQNLSASRPQDRQFILSSKKLLLSDSGFYLCACRRGTSTDTQYFGPGTRLTVL.

The J gene is TRBJ2-3, the V gene TRBV7-9; D unresolved. The CDR3 has 12 amino acids. Trimming removed 5 bases at V and 3 bases at J, with 6 bases between. Germline assignment: CDR1 SEHNR and CDR2 FQNEAQ (reference sequence). The CDR3 DNA sequence: TGTGCCAGCAGCCTCGGGACAGATACGCAGTATTTT. The encoded protein is CASSLGTDTQYF. The full variable domain, completed using reference TRBV7-9 and TRBJ2-3, is DTGVSQNPRHKITKRGQNVTFRCDPISEHNRLYWYRQTLGQGPEFLTYFQNEAQLEKSRLLSDRFSAERPKGSFSTLEIQRTEQGDSAMYLCASSLGTDTQYFGPGTRLTVL.

The chain links TRBV7-2 to TRBJ1-3, with D tentatively TRBD1 (5 bases). Per the germline V gene, CDR1 is SGHTA and CDR2 is FQGNSA. Trimming stripped 1 base from V and 0 bases from J, with 10 bases between. The CDR3 is 16 amino acids. The CDR3 DNA sequence: TGTGCCAGCAGCTTAGTAACAGGCGTCTCTGGAAACACCATATATTTT. It translates to CASSLVTGVSGNTIYF.

This clone came up once. This rearrangement joins TRBV11-2 to TRBJ2-7, with TRBD1 as a possible D gene (6 bases). V lost 3 bases to trimming and J lost 2 bases, with 11 bases between them. This CDR3 contains 14 residues. The germline CDR1 and CDR2 sequences are SGHAT and FQNNGV. CDR3 sequence: CASSFGQLAYEQYF. DNA of the CDR3: TGTGCCAGCAGCTTCGGACAGCTAGCCTACGAGCAGTACTTC.

The genes are TRBV28 and TRBJ2-7; TRBD1 matches at 7 bases. Per the germline V gene, CDR1 is MDHEN and CDR2 is SYDVKM. There are 13 residues in the CDR3. J was trimmed by 4 bases and V by 4 bases; bases with no gene match: 4. The CDR3 region is CASSSDRTYEQYF. The CDR3 nucleotides read TGTGCCAGCAGTTCGGACAGGACGTACGAGCAGTACTTC.

J is TRBJ2-2 and V is TRBV9, with D hard to call. Germline assignment: CDR1 SGDLS and CDR2 YYNGEE. The CDR3 totals 16 residues. V lost 4 bases to trimming and J lost 0 bases, with 13 bases between them. CDR3 nucleotides: TGTGCCAGCAGCCCCCGAGGCTTTCCGAACACCGGGGAGCTGTTTTTT. Its protein is CASSPRGFPNTGELFF.

The count of this clone is one. The J gene is TRBJ2-7, the V gene TRBV5-1, with TRBD2 identical over 12 bases. The CDR3 is 16 amino acids. The V gene's germline CDR1 is SGHRS and CDR2 YFSETQ. V shed 4 bases, J shed 1 base, and the junction held 6 bases outside the gene matches. CDR3 in DNA: TGCGCCAGCAGCCCGGAACTAGCGGGGGGTTCCTACGAGCAGTACTTC. Translating gives CASSPELAGGSYEQYF.

The chain carries TRBV11-2 and TRBJ2-1, with 10 bases lining up with TRBD2. CDR3 size: 16 residues. CDR1 and CDR2 (germline): SGHAT, FQNNGV. V dropped 3 bases and J dropped 3; count of bases not matched to a gene: 5. The CDR3 DNA reads TGTGCCAGCAGCTTGGGAGCTAGCGGGGGCTACAATGAGCAGTTCTTC. This gives the protein CASSLGASGGYNEQFF.

The CDR3 bases are TGTGCCAGCAGTAAACAGGGGGGAAAAGAGACCCAGTACTTC. This encodes CASSKQGGKETQYF. The V and J genes are TRBV6-5 and TRBJ2-5, with 8 bases fitting TRBD1. The CDR3 covers 14 residues. Germline assignment: CDR1 MNHEY and CDR2 SVGAGI. Trimming removed 5 bases from V and 3 bases from J; junction bases left unmatched: 5.

On this clone itself: Within the sample, other DNA sequences also encode this same CDR3. V is TRBV6-5 and J is TRBJ1-1; possible D gene TRBD1, 5 bases. The V gene's germline CDR1 is MNHEY and CDR2 SVGAGI. This CDR3 contains 14 residues. The V end lost 1 base, the J end lost 2 bases, and 8 bases lay between the germline ends. CDR3 DNA: TGTGCCAGCAGTTACTTGCAGGGAAACACTGAAGCTTTCTTT. It yields the protein CASSYLQGNTEAFF.

The genes are TRBV11-2 and TRBJ1-1; the D gene is possibly TRBD1 (6 bases). The V end lost 4 bases, the J end lost 3 bases, and 9 bases lay between the germline ends. This CDR3 comprises 13 residues. The germline CDR1 and CDR2 sequences are SGHAT and FQNNGV. The DNA for the CDR3 is TGTGCCAGCAGCTCAAACAGGGACACTGAAGCTTTCTTT. This sequence encodes CASSSNRDTEAFF.

With respect to this clone: A junction end diverges from the germline sequence, so it may reflect a read error. This chain joins TRBV7-2 and TRBJ1-5; D remains unclear. CDR3 size: 15 residues. Germline V gives CDR1 SGHTA, CDR2 FQGNSA. CDR3 protein: CASSLTVDVNQPQHF. The CDR3 bases are TGTGCCAGCAGCTTAACGGTTGATGTAAATCAACCCCAGCATTTT.

The chain carries TRBV10-3 and TRBJ2-3, with D maybe TRBD2 (6 bases). V dropped 9 bases and J dropped 8 bases, with 21 bases sitting between them. The germline gives CDR1 ENHRY, CDR2 SYGVKD. The CDR3 contains 14 residues. DNA for the CDR3: TGTGCCATTCAACTTCACCAGACTAGTGGTACGCAGTATTTT. It codes for CAIQLHQTSGTQYF.

V gene TRBV27 combines with J gene TRBJ2-3; perhaps TRBD1 as D (6 bases). CDR1 and CDR2 from the germline V gene are MNHEY and SMNVEV (reference sequence). The CDR3 runs to 12 residues. Trimming shortened V by 6 bases and J by 3 bases, and 7 bases separated the two germline ends. CDR3 nucleotides: TGTGCCAGCAGGAGGGGGACAGATACGCAGTATTTT. This gives the protein CASRRGTDTQYF.

This chain uses TRBV10-3 with TRBJ1-1; the D gene is possibly TRBD1 (5 bases). The CDR3 consists of 15 residues. Trimming pared 4 bases from V and 1 base from J, leaving 13 bases between. The germline V gene encodes CDR1 ENHRY and CDR2 SYGVKD. The CDR3 spells CAISVGGLQNTEAFF. As DNA, the CDR3 is TGTGCCATCAGTGTGGGGGGTTTACAGAACACTGAAGCTTTCTTT.

V usage is TRBV29-1 and J usage is TRBJ2-7; maybe TRBD2 (6 bases). The CDR3 is 15 amino acids. V was shortened by 2 bases and J by 4 bases, with 18 bases between the two germline ends. In germline, CDR1 is SQVTM, CDR2 ANQGSEA. DNA of the CDR3: TGCAGCGTTGAATTTGGGGGAGGAAGGAAATACGAGCAGTACTTC. This gives the protein CSVEFGGGRKYEQYF.

This chain connects TRBV7-2 to TRBJ2-7, with TRBD2 matching 13 bases. Unmatched junction bases numbered 4, after V lost 5 bases and J lost 3 bases. The CDR3 consists of 15 residues. Germline V lookup: CDR1 SGHTA, CDR2 FQGNSA. The CDR3 DNA reads TGTGCCAGCAGCCCGCGGACTAGCGGGGGCTACGAGCAGTACTTC. This gives the protein CASSPRTSGGYEQYF.

This clone was picked up a small number of times. The chain uses TRBV24-1 and TRBJ2-2; TRBD2 matches 9 bases. Germline trimming cut 1 base from V and 8 bases from J; bases unmatched to any gene: 7. Germline V lookup: CDR1 KGHDR, CDR2 SFDVKD. The CDR3 covers 16 residues. The CDR3 DNA reads TGTGCCACCAGTGATTTTGCGGGAGGGCCGTCTGGGGAGCTGTTTTTT. This codes for CATSDFAGGPSGELFF.

The chain uses TRBV12-3 or TRBV12-4 and TRBJ2-7, with 8 bases matching TRBD2. The CDR3 extends over 13 amino acids. V shed 5 bases and J 5 bases; nucleotides not matched to a gene: 5. The CDR3 nucleotides are TGTGCCAGCAGTCGGACTAGCTTCCACGAGCAGTACTTC. It is translated as CASSRTSFHEQYF.

The V gene is TRBV24-1, the J gene TRBJ2-1; perhaps TRBD1 as D (5 bases). The CDR3 contains 14 residues. Germline values: CDR1 KGHDR, CDR2 SFDVKD. Deletions cut 4 bases from V and 9 bases from J, with 15 bases between. CDR3 region: CATSDTTSDSEQFF. For the CDR3, the DNA is TGTGCCACCAGTGACACAACCTCCGACAGTGAGCAGTTCTTC.

The DNA of the CDR3 is TGCGCCAGCGGACCGGGACTAGGGGTCGAGCAGTACTTC. Translated, it gives CASGPGLGVEQYF. The J gene is TRBJ2-7, the V gene TRBV4-3; 8 nucleotides match TRBD2. CDR1 and CDR2 (germline): LGHNA, YSLEER. The CDR3 spans 13 residues. V was clipped by 8 bases and J by 6 bases; unmatched bases: 9.

The V call is TRBV5-4, the J call TRBJ2-2, with 10 bases identical to TRBD2. The CDR3 runs to 15 residues. Germline V gives CDR1 SGHNT, CDR2 YYREEE (reference sequence). Trimming removed 4 bases from V and 4 bases from J; junction bases left unmatched: 4. The CDR3 nucleotides read TGTGCCAGCAGCGTGGCTAGCGGGAGCACCGGGGAGCTGTTTTTT. Encoded protein: CASSVASGSTGELFF.

The rearrangement links TRBV27 to TRBJ2-1, with D unclear. This CDR3 contains 15 residues. CDR1 and CDR2 from the germline V gene are MNHEY and SMNVEV (reference sequence). V was pared by 3 bases and J by 5 bases, with 14 bases between. CDR3 region: CASSFSLYPHNEQFF. The CDR3 DNA reads TGTGCCAGCAGTTTTTCTCTCTATCCGCACAATGAGCAGTTCTTC.

This clone was recorded once. The rearrangement uses TRBV7-9 and TRBJ1-3; 12 bases agree with TRBD1. J gave up 2 bases and V 5 bases, and 4 bases lay outside the gene matches. CDR3 length: 16 residues. The germline gives CDR1 SEHNR, CDR2 FQNEAQ (reference sequence). The CDR3 DNA follows: TGTGCCAGCAGCAGATGGGACAGGGGGCCTGGAAACACCATATATTTT. Amino acid sequence: CASSRWDRGPGNTIYF.

This clone appeared a few times. This chain links TRBV3-1 (or the pseudogene TRBV3-2) with TRBJ1-1; 10 bases line up with TRBD1. Losses at the gene ends were 4 bases for V and 5 bases for J; bases not matched to a gene: 4. CDR1 LGHDT and CDR2 YNNKEL come from the germline V gene (reference sequence). CDR3 size: 14 residues. Here the CDR3 reads CASSLLGQGTEAFF. The CDR3 DNA follows: TGTGCCAGCAGCCTCTTGGGACAGGGGACTGAAGCTTTCTTT.

This rearrangement joins TRBV19 to TRBJ2-6, with D maybe TRBD1 (5 bases). The length of the CDR3 is 15 residues. Germline V gene lookup returns CDR1 LNHDA and CDR2 SQIVND (reference sequence). V dropped 5 bases and J dropped 1 base, with 9 bases sitting between them. CDR3 nucleotide sequence: TGTGCCAGTAGTGACAGATTTTCTGGGGCCAACGTCCTGACTTTC. This sequence encodes CASSDRFSGANVLTF.

J is TRBJ1-6 and V is TRBV10-3; TRBD1 aligns across 7 bases. The CDR3 extends over 15 amino acids. CDR1 ENHRY and CDR2 SYGVKD come from the germline V gene. The trim removed 6 bases at V and 9 bases at J, leaving 11 bases unmatched. In nucleotides, the CDR3 is TGTGCCATCAGAGACGACAGGGTCCTCGCTTCACCCCTCCACTTT. Translating it yields CAIRDDRVLASPLHF.

This clone was found once. Written as DNA, the CDR3 is TGTGCCAGTAGTTTTGGGACAGGCGATCTCAATGAGCAGTTCTTC. Its translation: CASSFGTGDLNEQFF. This rearrangement joins TRBV19 to TRBJ2-1, with TRBD1 matching 8 bases. The ends lost 5 bases at V and 6 bases at J; junction bases unmatched: 9. The CDR3 runs 15 residues. In germline, CDR1 is LNHDA, CDR2 SQIVND (reference sequence).

V usage is TRBV5-1 and J usage is TRBJ2-3; maybe TRBD2 (5 bases). CDR3 size: 13 residues. Per the germline V gene, CDR1 is SGHRS and CDR2 is YFSETQ. V was cut by 4 bases and J by 6 bases, with 12 bases left in between. CDR3 sequence (DNA): TGCGCCAGCAGCATTGAGGGCTCCGATACGCAGTATTTT. This encodes CASSIEGSDTQYF.

The gene calls are TRBV19 and TRBJ2-6; D gene ambiguous. Deletions cut 3 bases from V and 3 bases from J, with 15 bases between. The CDR3 loop spans 17 amino acids. Germline values: CDR1 LNHDA, CDR2 SQIVND (reference sequence). The CDR3 nucleotides read TGTGCCAGTAGTATTTTGCTTCTAGTAGGTGGGGCCAACGTCCTGACTTTC. Its translation is CASSILLLVGGANVLTF.